This T cell receptor (beta chain) was recovered during a study of preoperative IRX-2 immunotherapy in early breast cancer (dated by TCRdb to between 2019 and 2020). From the cysteine through the phenylalanine, the CDR3 covers 16 amino acids. The read is trimmed to its CDR3 DNA, 48 bases read in frame from base 1. CDR1 and CDR2 (SEHNR, FQNEAQ) derive from the germline V gene (reference sequence). V is cut by 2 bases and J by 8 bases, and the space between the germline ends is 21 bases. Library preparation employed the immunoSEQ multiplex PCR assay. TCRdb stores this immuneACCESS table with in-frame sequences only. Part of the clones is absent; in the studies checked, under half of the shortfall reflects unresolved V genes, and no reason is known for the rest. This sample holds 30,000 to 35,000 clones; about 95% were observed only once. 5% to 7.5% of the sample belongs to the ten largest clones. In the paper's terms, the treatment or condition label means: preoperative locoregional IRX-2 cytokine immunotherapy. The samples were obtained from a phase Ib study that tested preoperative, locoregional IRX-2 cytokine immunotherapy designed to prime immune responses. The donors were early-stage breast cancer patients who were given IRX-2 prior to surgery.

About this clone: The specificity of this receptor is unknown. Base qualities were left out, and no much larger clone turns up one base away.

The source of this sequence is a human donor with breast cancer. The rearrangement combines TRBV7-9 with TRBJ1-2; perhaps TRBD1 is the D gene, with 5 bases matching. Collection of the sample occurred from a patient treated with IRX-2 immunotherapy. The sequenced DNA is TGTGCCAGCAGCTTAACCCGGGCGGGGCCAGGGAGGGGCTACACCTTC. Protein translation: CASSLTRAGPGRGYTF.